The 28 T cell receptor beta chains in this list originate from one sample, sequenced in a study of T cell responses to AZD1222 COVID-19 vaccine. The assay was immunoSEQ multiplex PCR, and TCRdb's table has in-frame clones only and misses some. The sample lists more than 100,000 clones, about 85% occurring once. Sequencing used peripheral blood, obtained on day 0 of AZD1222 vaccination. The receptors originated from an adult in good health.

The V and J genes are TRBV2 and TRBJ1-4, with D uncertain. The germline V gene has CDR1 SNHLY and CDR2 FYNNEI. The length of the CDR3 is 13 residues. The V gene lost 3 bases and the J gene lost 10 bases, with 12 bases spanning the gap. The CDR3 loop reads CASSEEGLGKLFF. DNA of the CDR3: TGTGCCAGCAGTGAGGAAGGTTTGGGAAAACTGTTTTTT.

The chain employs TRBV27 and TRBJ1-3, with TRBD1 as a possible D gene (6 bases). The CDR3 covers 15 residues. Trimming removed 4 bases from V and 2 bases from J, with 12 bases in between. Germline lookup yields CDR1 MNHEY and CDR2 SMNVEV (reference sequence). The CDR3 bases are TGTGCCAGCAGTTCAACAGGGATTCCTGGAAACACCATATATTTT. It codes for CASSSTGIPGNTIYF.

This chain links TRBV28 with TRBJ1-5; no firm D call. In germline, CDR1 is MDHEN, CDR2 SYDVKM. V lost 3 bases and J 1 base, leaving 7 bases between the germline ends. The CDR3 runs to 14 residues. CDR3 sequence: CASSFRGSNQPQHF. The CDR3 coding sequence is TGTGCCAGCAGTTTTCGGGGAAGCAATCAGCCCCAGCATTTT.

V and J are TRBV11-2 and TRBJ1-5, with a weak D call TRBD1 (5 bases). Germline CDR1 and CDR2: SGHAT and FQNNGV. CDR3 length: 15 residues. Trimming took 3 bases from V and 3 from J, leaving 12 bases between them. Here the CDR3 reads CASSLGGLLNQPQHF. The CDR3 DNA sequence: TGTGCCAGCAGCTTGGGGGGACTTCTCAATCAGCCCCAGCATTTT.

The J gene is TRBJ1-4, the V gene TRBV19, with TRBD1 identical over 9 bases. V was pared by 2 bases and J by 7 bases, with 5 bases of the junction left unmatched. Germline assignment: CDR1 LNHDA and CDR2 SQIVND (reference sequence). This CDR3 has 15 residues. CDR3 loop: CASSITGTGIEKLFF. The DNA for the CDR3 is TGTGCCAGTAGTATAACCGGGACAGGGATTGAAAAACTGTTTTTT.

The genes are TRBV2 and TRBJ1-1; D is unresolved. The V and J ends lost 2 bases and 0 bases respectively, with 10 bases between them. Germline values: CDR1 SNHLY, CDR2 FYNNEI. CDR3 length: 15 amino acids. The DNA of the CDR3 is TGTGCCAGCAGTGAACGGACGGTGTTGAACACTGAAGCTTTCTTT. Amino acids: CASSERTVLNTEAFF.

The chain is built from TRBV29-1 and TRBJ1-2, with D possibly TRBD1 on 6 matching bases. CDR1 and CDR2 from the germline V gene are SQVTM and ANQGSEA. There are 14 residues in the CDR3. V was clipped by 2 bases and J by 2 bases, with 12 bases between them. The CDR3 coding sequence is TGCAGCGTTGAAAAGGCAGGGGTAAACTATGGCTACACCTTC. Its translation: CSVEKAGVNYGYTF. The entire variable domain, with the rest obtained from reference TRBV29-1 and TRBJ1-2, is as follows: SAVISQKPSRDICQRGTSLTIQCQVDSQVTMMFWYRQQPGQSLTLIATANQGSEATYESGFVIDKFPISRPNLTFSTLTVSNMSPEDSSIYLCSVEKAGVNYGYTFGSGTRLTVV.

V gene TRBV3-1 (or the pseudogene TRBV3-2) combines with J gene TRBJ1-1; a possible D gene is TRBD1 (5 bases). Germline loops: CDR1 LGHDT, CDR2 YNNKEL (reference sequence). V lost 2 bases and J 7 bases, leaving 11 bases between the germline ends. The CDR3 loop spans 13 amino acids. The CDR3 DNA follows: TGTGCCAGCAGCCAAAGGGGAGCCAGTGAAGCTTTCTTT. It yields the protein CASSQRGASEAFF.

The V and J genes are TRBV6-4 and TRBJ1-4; D is undetermined. Trimming shortened V by 2 bases and J by 3 bases, and 4 bases separated the two germline ends. Germline lookup yields CDR1 MRHNA and CDR2 SNTAGT. The CDR3 consists of 13 residues. CDR3 in amino acids: CASSDGANEKLFF. The CDR3 DNA follows: TGTGCCAGCAGTGACGGGGCTAATGAAAAACTGTTTTTT.

The chain carries TRBV12-3 or TRBV12-4 and TRBJ2-7; D remains unclear. The ends were cut back, 3 bases at V and 3 bases at J, with 6 bases in the middle. The length of the CDR3 is 12 residues. CDR3 nucleotides: TGTGCCAGCAGTTTCCCAAACTACGAGCAGTACTTC. This translates into CASSFPNYEQYF.

This chain connects TRBV14 to TRBJ2-3; D uncertain. This CDR3 spans 14 amino acids. V was clipped by 0 bases and J by 4 bases, with 8 bases between them. Germline values: CDR1 SGHDN, CDR2 FVKESK. The CDR3 DNA is TGTGCCAGCAGCCAAGATCGGGTCCCAGATACGCAGTATTTT. The encoded protein is CASSQDRVPDTQYF.

The sample holds one count of this clone. This chain connects TRBV6-5 to TRBJ1-1, with 8 positions matching TRBD1. The germline V gene has CDR1 MNHEY and CDR2 SVGAGI. The CDR3 is made up of 14 amino acids. Losses at the gene ends were 6 bases for V and 0 bases for J; bases not matched to a gene: 3. CDR3 loop: CASRDRVVNTEAFF. DNA for the CDR3: TGTGCCAGCAGGGACAGGGTGGTGAACACTGAAGCTTTCTTT.

This chain joins TRBV18 and TRBJ2-2, with 12 bases that match TRBD2. Trimming cost V 3 bases and J 6 bases; bases outside gene matches: 5. Germline V gene data show CDR1 as KGHSH and CDR2 as LQKENI. There are 16 residues in the CDR3. DNA of the CDR3: TGTGCCAGCTCACCGGGACTAGCGGGTGTGTCCGGGGAGCTGTTTTTT. Translation gives CASSPGLAGVSGELFF. Complete variable domain (other parts from reference TRBV18 and TRBJ2-2): NAGVMQNPRHLVRRRGQEARLRCSPMKGHSHVYWYRQLPEEGLKFMVYLQKENIIDESGMPKERFSAEFPKEGPSILRIQQVVRGDSAAYFCASSPGLAGVSGELFFGEGSRLTVL.

The chain employs TRBV11-2 and TRBJ2-7, with TRBD2 matching 10 bases. This CDR3 is built from 15 residues. The germline gives CDR1 SGHAT, CDR2 FQNNGV. V lost 5 bases, J lost 3 bases, and 7 bases stayed unmatched. CDR3 sequence: CASSQQSGGDYEQYF. The DNA for the CDR3 is TGTGCCAGCAGCCAACAGAGCGGGGGGGACTACGAGCAGTACTTC.

The rearrangement uses TRBV4-1 and TRBJ2-1; D not resolved. The CDR3 is 10 residues long. Germline-derived CDR1 and CDR2 are MGHRA and YSYEKL. V was trimmed by 3 bases and J by 15 bases, leaving 9 bases between them. The CDR3 DNA is TGCGCCAGCAGCCACAACCCGGGGTTCTTC. Translated, it gives CASSHNPGFF.

The chain recombines TRBV2 with TRBJ1-3; D remains unclear. The CDR3 loop spans 15 amino acids. Germline V CDR1 and CDR2: SNHLY, FYNNEI. V was cut by 2 bases and J by 0 bases, with 8 bases left in between. DNA of the CDR3: TGTGCCAGCAGTGAATGGGTCTTCTCTGGAAACACCATATATTTT. Protein sequence: CASSEWVFSGNTIYF. Based on the CDR3 plus reference TRBV2 and TRBJ1-3, the full variable domain is EPEVTQTPSHQVTQMGQEVILRCVPISNHLYFYWYRQILGQKVEFLVSFYNNEISEKSEIFDDQFSVERPDGSNFTLKIRSTKLEDSAMYFCASSEWVFSGNTIYFGEGSWLTVV.

The chain carries TRBV7-9 and TRBJ2-5; D gene unclear. With 2 bases removed from V and 2 bases from J, the gap between germline ends came to 6 bases. The germline V gene has CDR1 SEHNR and CDR2 FQNEAQ (reference sequence). This CDR3 comprises 13 residues. In DNA, the CDR3 is TGTGCCAGCAGCTTAAAGGGTCAAGAGACCCAGTACTTC. Encoded protein: CASSLKGQETQYF.

The chain joins TRBV5-4 to TRBJ1-1; 9 nucleotides align to TRBD1. Unmatched junction bases numbered 6, after V lost 4 bases and J lost 5 bases. CDR1 is SGHNT and CDR2 is YYREEE in the germline V gene (reference sequence). The CDR3 sequence is 14 residues long. DNA for the CDR3: TGTGCCAGCAGCCACCCGGGACAGGGAACTGAAGCTTTCTTT. It yields the protein CASSHPGQGTEAFF.

The chain is built from TRBV5-4 and TRBJ1-2; D uncertain. CDR3 length: 14 residues. CDR1 is SGHNT, CDR2 YYREEE, per germline (reference sequence). Trimming took off 3 bases at V and 2 bases at J, with 11 bases between the two ends. Here the CDR3 reads CASSYPGKNYGYTF. DNA of the CDR3: TGTGCCAGCAGCTACCCGGGAAAGAACTATGGCTACACCTTC.

CDR3 amino acids: CATADGGLYTF. In DNA form, the CDR3 reads TGTGCCACCGCCGATGGTGGCCTCTACACCTTC. V is TRBV12-3 or TRBV12-4 and J is TRBJ1-2; no reliable D call. The CDR3 contains 11 residues. V was shortened by 10 bases and J by 10 bases, with 16 bases between the two germline ends.

The chain couples TRBV11-2 to TRBJ1-2, with D perhaps TRBD1 (5 bases). Germline lookup yields CDR1 SGHAT and CDR2 FQNNGV. The CDR3 totals 14 residues. Trimming shortened V by 0 bases and J by 5 bases, and 10 bases separated the two germline ends. CDR3 sequence: CASSLDRGAYGYTF. In DNA form, the CDR3 reads TGTGCCAGCAGCTTAGATCGAGGGGCGTATGGCTACACCTTC.

The chain combines TRBV6-5 with TRBJ2-7, with 7 bases that match TRBD1. Germline V gives CDR1 MNHEY, CDR2 SVGAGI. CDR3 size: 14 residues. The V segment lost 0 bases and the J segment 2 bases; nucleotides outside the gene matches: 1. CDR3: CASSYSTGTYEQYF. In DNA, the CDR3 is TGTGCCAGCAGTTACTCGACAGGGACCTACGAGCAGTACTTC.

A single count supports this clone. V usage is TRBV2 and J usage is TRBJ1-3; TRBD1 aligns across 10 bases. V trimming: 11 bases; J trimming: 4 bases; junction bases outside the gene matches: 11. The length of the CDR3 is 15 residues. Per the germline V gene, CDR1 is SNHLY and CDR2 is FYNNEI. CDR3 DNA: TGTGCCGGCAAGTGGGACAGGGGCGGCGGAAACACCATATATTTT. Translated, it gives CAGKWDRGGGNTIYF.

The rearrangement joins TRBV28 to TRBJ1-3; TRBD1 agrees at 7 bases. This CDR3 has 14 residues. Looked up from germline, CDR1 is MDHEN and CDR2 is SYDVKM. The ends lost 6 bases at V and 4 bases at J; junction bases unmatched: 6. CDR3 amino acids: CASSIGGAGNTIYF. DNA for the CDR3: TGTGCCAGCAGCATAGGGGGCGCCGGAAACACCATATATTTT.

This chain joins TRBV28 and TRBJ2-1, with D hard to call. Trimming removed 10 bases at V and 0 bases at J, with 19 bases between. This CDR3 comprises 16 residues. Germline loops: CDR1 MDHEN, CDR2 SYDVKM. The DNA of the CDR3 is TGTGCCACCAAATTGAAAGAACCGAGCTCCTACAATGAGCAGTTCTTC. Amino acid sequence: CATKLKEPSSYNEQFF.

This clone was detected only a few times. The V call is TRBV21-1, the J call TRBJ2-7; TRBD1 is the table's D call and was not checked against the DNA. TRBV21-1 counts as a pseudogene. The CDR3 is made up of 18 amino acids. CDR3 sequence: CASSSSQTRDRGSNEQYF. DNA for the CDR3: TGTGCCAGCAGCTCCAGCCAGACTAGGGACAGGGGGTCCAACGAGCAGTACTTC.

The chain uses TRBV5-1 and TRBJ1-1, with TRBD1 as a possible D gene (5 bases). Per the germline V gene, CDR1 is SGHRS and CDR2 is YFSETQ. V was cut by 5 bases and J by 3 bases, with 14 bases left in between. This CDR3 comprises 14 residues. CDR3 region: CASSLGSGDTEAFF. CDR3 DNA sequence: TGCGCCAGCAGTTTAGGGTCGGGGGACACTGAAGCTTTCTTT.

V and J are TRBV4-3 and TRBJ1-6; D remains unclear. Trimming pared 0 bases from V and 7 bases from J, leaving 13 bases between. CDR1 and CDR2 (germline): LGHNA, YSLEER. The CDR3 runs to 16 residues. The CDR3 DNA sequence: TGCGCCAGCAGCCAAGATCGTGGCAGGCCGAATTCACCCCTCCACTTT. Protein sequence: CASSQDRGRPNSPLHF.